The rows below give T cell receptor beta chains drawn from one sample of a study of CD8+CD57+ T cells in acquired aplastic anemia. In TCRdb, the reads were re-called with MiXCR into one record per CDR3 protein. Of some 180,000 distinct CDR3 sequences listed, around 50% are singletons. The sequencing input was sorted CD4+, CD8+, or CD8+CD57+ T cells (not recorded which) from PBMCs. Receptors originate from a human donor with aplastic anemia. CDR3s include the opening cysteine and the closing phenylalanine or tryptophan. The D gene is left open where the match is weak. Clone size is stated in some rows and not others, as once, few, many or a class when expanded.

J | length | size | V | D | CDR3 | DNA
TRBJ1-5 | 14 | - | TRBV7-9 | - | CASSQTGFNQPQHF | TGTGCCAGCAGCCAGACAGGATTCAATCAGCCCCAGCATTTT
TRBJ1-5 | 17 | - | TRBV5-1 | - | CASSLSPVSDSNQPQHF | TGCGCCAGCAGCCTGAGTCCCGTATCCGATAGCAATCAGCCCCAGCATTTT
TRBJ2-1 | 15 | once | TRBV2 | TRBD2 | CASGGGTASYNEQFF | TGTGCCAGCGGGGGAGGGACCGCATCCTACAATGAGCAGTTCTTC
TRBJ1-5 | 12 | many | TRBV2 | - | CASKGYREPQHF | TGTGCCAGCAAAGGGTATAGGGAGCCCCAGCATTTT
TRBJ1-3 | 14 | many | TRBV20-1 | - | CSARRGGGGNTIYF | TGCAGTGCTAGAAGGGGGGGGGGAGGAAACACCATATATTTT
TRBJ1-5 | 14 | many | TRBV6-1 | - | CASSNRREGQPQHF | TGTGCCAGCAGCAACCGTAGGGAGGGTCAGCCCCAGCATTTT
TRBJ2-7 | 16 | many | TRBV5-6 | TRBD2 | CASSLRTSGGAYEQYF | TGTGCCAGCAGCTTGCGGACTAGCGGGGGTGCCTACGAGCAGTACTTC
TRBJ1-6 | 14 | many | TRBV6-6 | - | CASSYSGTNSPLHF | TGTGCCAGCAGTTACTCAGGGACAAATTCACCCCTCCACTTT
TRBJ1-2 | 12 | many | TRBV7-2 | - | CASSLDTYGYTF | TGTGCCAGCAGCTTAGATACCTATGGCTACACCTTC
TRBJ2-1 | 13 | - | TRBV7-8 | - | CASSRPTYSEQFF | TGTGCCAGCAGCCGCCCAACCTACAGTGAGCAGTTCTTC
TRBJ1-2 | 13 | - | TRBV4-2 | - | CASSRDTLYGYTF | TGTGCCAGCAGCCGAGATACGCTCTATGGCTACACCTTC
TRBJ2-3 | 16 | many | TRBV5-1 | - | CASSLATGKPADTQYF | TGCGCCAGCAGCTTGGCCACGGGAAAGCCGGCAGATACGCAGTATTTT
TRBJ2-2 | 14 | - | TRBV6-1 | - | CASSTGLVTGELFF | TGTGCCAGCAGCACGGGGCTGGTCACCGGGGAGCTGTTTTTT
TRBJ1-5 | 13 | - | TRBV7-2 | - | CASSTGINQPQHF | TGTGCCAGCAGTACAGGGATCAATCAGCCCCAGCATTTT
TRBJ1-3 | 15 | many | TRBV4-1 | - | CASSQEGLTGNTIYF | TGCGCCAGCAGCCAAGAGGGATTAACTGGAAACACCATATATTTT
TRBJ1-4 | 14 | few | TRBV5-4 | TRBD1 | CASSRQGAGEKLFF | TGTGCCAGCAGCCGACAGGGGGCCGGTGAAAAACTGTTTTTT
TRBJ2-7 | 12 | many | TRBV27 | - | CASTRDIYEQYF | TGTGCCAGCACCCGGGACATCTACGAGCAGTACTTC
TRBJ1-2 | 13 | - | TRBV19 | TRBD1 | CASAAWDSYGYTF | TGTGCCAGTGCCGCTTGGGACAGCTATGGCTACACCTTC
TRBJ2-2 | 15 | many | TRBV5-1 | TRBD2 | CASSPDTSVPGELFF | TGCGCCAGCAGCCCCGACACTAGCGTCCCCGGGGAGCTGTTTTTT
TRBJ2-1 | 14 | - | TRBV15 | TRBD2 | CATRGTSEYNEQFF | TGTGCCACCAGAGGGACTAGCGAATACAATGAGCAGTTCTTC
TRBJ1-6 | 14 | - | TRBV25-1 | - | CASSGTGSNSPLHF | TGTGCCAGCAGTGGTACAGGGAGTAATTCACCCCTCCACTTT
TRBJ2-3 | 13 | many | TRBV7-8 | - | CASRSSGTDTQYF | TGTGCCAGCAGATCCAGCGGAACAGATACGCAGTATTTT
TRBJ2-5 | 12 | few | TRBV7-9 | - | CASSSWAETQYF | TGTGCCAGCAGCTCCTGGGCGGAGACCCAGTACTTC
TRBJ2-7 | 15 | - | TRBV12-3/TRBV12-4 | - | CASSLAEGLPGDQYF | TGTGCCAGCAGCTTAGCTGAGGGCCTGCCAGGGGACCAGTACTTC
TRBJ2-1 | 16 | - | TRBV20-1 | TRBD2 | CSASKVKLAVGNEQFF | TGCAGTGCTAGTAAGGTGAAACTAGCGGTGGGGAATGAGCAGTTCTTC
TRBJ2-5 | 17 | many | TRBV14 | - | CASSQAQGWGIQETQYF | TGTGCCAGCAGCCAAGCGCAAGGTTGGGGGATACAAGAGACCCAGTACTTC
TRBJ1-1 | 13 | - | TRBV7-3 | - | CASGRAVNTEAFF | TGTGCCAGCGGGCGGGCCGTGAACACCGAAGCTTTCTTT
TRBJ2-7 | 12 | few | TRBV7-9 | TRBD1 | CASSPDRDEQYF | TGTGCCAGCAGCCCCGACAGGGACGAGCAGTACTTC
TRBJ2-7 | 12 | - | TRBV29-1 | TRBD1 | CSVGGQGARQYF | TGCAGCGTGGGGGGACAGGGGGCGCGGCAGTACTTC
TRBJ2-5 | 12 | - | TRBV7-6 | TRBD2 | CASRSGAGTQYF | TGTGCCAGCAGGAGCGGGGCTGGGACCCAGTACTTC
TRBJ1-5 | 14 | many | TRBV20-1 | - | CSATMWGPGQPQHF | TGCAGTGCTACCATGTGGGGGCCGGGACAGCCCCAGCATTTT
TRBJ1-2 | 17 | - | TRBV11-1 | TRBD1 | CASSLGVGAGGASGYTF | TGTGCCAGCAGCTTAGGGGTTGGGGCAGGGGGCGCGTCCGGCTACACCTTC
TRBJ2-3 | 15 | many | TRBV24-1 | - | CATGGEVRATDTQYF | TGTGCCACGGGTGGGGAGGTTAGGGCCACAGATACGCAGTATTTT
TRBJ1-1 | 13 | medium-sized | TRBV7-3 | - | CASSLDRNTEAFF | TGTGCCAGCAGCTTGGACAGGAACACTGAAGCTTTCTTT
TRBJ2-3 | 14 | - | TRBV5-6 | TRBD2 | CASSQGLDTDTQYF | TGTGCCAGCAGCCAAGGACTAGACACAGATACGCAGTATTTT
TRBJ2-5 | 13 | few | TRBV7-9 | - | CASSFPGQETQYF | TGTGCCAGCAGCTTCCCTGGACAAGAGACCCAGTACTTC
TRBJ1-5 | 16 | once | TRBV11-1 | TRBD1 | CASSLGTGGGNQPQHF | TGTGCCAGCAGCTTAGGGACAGGGGGCGGCAATCAGCCCCAGCATTTT
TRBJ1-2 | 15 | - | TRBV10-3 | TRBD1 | CAISESTFGTGGYTF | TGTGCCATCAGTGAGTCTACTTTCGGGACAGGGGGCTACACCTTC
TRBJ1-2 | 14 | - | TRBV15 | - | CATSGAGANYGYTF | TGTGCCACCAGCGGCGCGGGGGCGAACTATGGCTACACCTTC
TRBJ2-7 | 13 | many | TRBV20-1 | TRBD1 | CSAVRQGSYEQYF | TGCAGTGCTGTAAGACAGGGGTCCTACGAGCAGTACTTC
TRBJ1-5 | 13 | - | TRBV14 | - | CASSPGVSGPQHF | TGTGCCAGCAGCCCCGGAGTCTCGGGGCCCCAGCATTTT
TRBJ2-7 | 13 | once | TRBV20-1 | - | CSGRDPRTYEQYF | TGCAGTGGCAGAGATCCCAGGACCTACGAGCAGTACTTC
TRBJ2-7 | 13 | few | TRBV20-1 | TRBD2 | CSASLAGVGEQYF | TGCAGTGCTAGTCTAGCGGGAGTGGGCGAGCAGTACTTC
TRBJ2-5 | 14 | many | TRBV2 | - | CASSFQGPGETQYF | TGTGCCAGCAGTTTTCAGGGCCCCGGTGAGACCCAGTACTTC
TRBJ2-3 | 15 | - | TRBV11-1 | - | CASSLSGLGTDTQYF | TGTGCCAGCAGCTTAAGCGGGCTGGGCACAGATACGCAGTATTTT
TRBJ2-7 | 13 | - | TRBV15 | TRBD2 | CATSRRAGDEQYF | TGTGCCACCAGCAGGAGGGCGGGGGACGAGCAGTACTTC
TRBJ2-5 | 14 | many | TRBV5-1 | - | CASSLDPGKETQYF | TGCGCCAGCAGCTTGGATCCAGGGAAAGAGACCCAGTACTTC
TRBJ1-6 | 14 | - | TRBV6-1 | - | CASRSATYNSPLHF | TGTGCCAGCAGGTCAGCCACCTATAATTCACCCCTCCACTTT
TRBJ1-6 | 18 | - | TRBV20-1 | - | CSARDLGEPGDLNSPLHF | TGCAGTGCTAGAGATCTCGGGGAACCAGGTGATCTGAATTCACCCCTCCACTTT
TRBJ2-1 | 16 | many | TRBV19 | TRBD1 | CASSRTGSGSGNEQFF | TGTGCCAGTAGTAGGACAGGATCAGGATCGGGGAATGAGCAGTTCTTC
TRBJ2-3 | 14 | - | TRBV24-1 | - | CATSGPNRADTQYF | TGTGCCACCAGTGGCCCAAACAGGGCGGATACGCAGTATTTT
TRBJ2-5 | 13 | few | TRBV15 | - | CATSREVYETQYF | TGTGCCACCAGCAGAGAAGTTTATGAGACCCAGTACTTC
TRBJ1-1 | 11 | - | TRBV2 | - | CARPGGTEAFF | TGTGCCAGACCGGGGGGTACTGAAGCTTTCTTT
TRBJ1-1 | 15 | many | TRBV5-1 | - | CASSPDGNQYTEAFF | TGCGCCAGCAGCCCGGACGGCAACCAGTACACTGAAGCTTTCTTT
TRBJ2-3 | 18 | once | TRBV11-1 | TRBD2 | CASSPQLTSGRASDTQYF | TGTGCCAGCAGCCCCCAACTAACTAGCGGGAGGGCCTCCGATACGCAGTATTTT
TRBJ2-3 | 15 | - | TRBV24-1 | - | CATSDLRSSTDTQYF | TGTGCCACCAGTGATTTAAGGAGCTCAACAGATACGCAGTATTTT
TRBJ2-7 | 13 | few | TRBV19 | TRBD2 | CASSVGRANEQYF | TGTGCCAGTAGTGTCGGGAGGGCCAACGAGCAGTACTTC
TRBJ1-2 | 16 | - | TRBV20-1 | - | CSARDVGTGWGYGYTF | TGCAGTGCTAGAGATGTAGGAACAGGGTGGGGATATGGCTACACCTTC
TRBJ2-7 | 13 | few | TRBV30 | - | CAWSVLAGKGLYF | TGTGCCTGGAGTGTACTGGCAGGGAAGGGACTGTACTTC